The T cell receptor beta chain described here comes from a study of technical replicates of blood from several donors. CDR1 and CDR2 from the germline V gene are GTSNPN and SVGIG (reference sequence). The CDR3 has 12 residues. The ends were cut back, 1 base at V and 7 bases at J, with 9 bases in the middle. TCRdb's copy holds only in-frame clones and misses some; the assay was immunoSEQ multiplex PCR. Of approximately 70,000 clones listed, around 96% were seen once; the top ten hold approximately 0.4%. The receptor was derived from a human donor in good health. Sequencing input: T cells isolated from PBMCs. The J gene is TRBJ2-3, the V gene TRBV30; no definite D call. CDR3 bases: TGTGCCTGGAGTGGAGGAACTTATACGCAGTATTTT. Residues: CAWSGGTYTQYF. Full variable domain (remainder filled in from reference TRBV30 and TRBJ2-3): SQTIHQWPATLVQPVGSPLSLECTVEGTSNPNLYWYRQAAGRGLQLLFYSVGIGQISSEVPQNLSASRPQDRQFILSSKKLLLSDSGFYLCAWSGGTYTQYFGPGTRLTVL.